This T cell receptor beta chain was captured in a study of T cells in women clearing cervical HPV infection. About the study: Controls were women whose single incident HPV16 infection cleared within 12 months without precancer or cancer. Only a few women had HLA typing results available.

Cervical HPV DNA detected by MY09/MY11 PCR, typed by dot-blot. The method was immunoSEQ multiplex PCR; TCRdb's version includes in-frame clones alone and lacks a portion of them. This repertoire includes tens of thousands of clones. Study results and caveats: Repertoire richness, not evenness, was significantly elevated in CIN3+ cases versus controls.

The CDR3 totals 15 residues. Germline V gene data show CDR1 as SGHTA and CDR2 as FQGNSA. After removal of 2 bases from V and 7 bases from J, the junction contained 8 bases not matched to a gene. Comment on this clone: As yet, its antigen is unknown. The CDR3 is cut off 3 residues early in the read; its end comes from the germline J gene.

Sequenced sample: blood buffy coat. V and J are TRBV7-2 and TRBJ2-1; TRBD2 agrees at 7 bases. The sequence was obtained from a woman between 18 and 70 years old with a cervical HPV16 infection that either progressed to CIN3+ or cleared (not recorded which). This chain's CDR3 is CASSLMAGVVNEQFF. The sequenced part of the CDR3 DNA is TGTGCCAGCAGCTTAATGGCGGGAGTGGTAAATGAG.